This is a list of T cell receptor beta chains from one sample in a study of regulatory T cells in long-lasting Graves disease. TCRdb used MiXCR to reprocess the multiplex PCR reads, holding one entry per CDR3 protein. The table has roughly 440,000 distinct CDR3 sequences, about 15% seen once. Another study also made use of these data, one on T cells in Graves' hyperthyroidism and ophthalmopathy.

Sequences were derived from peripheral blood mononuclear cells (PBMCs), sampled at new diagnosis, from a patient treated with antithyroid drugs. These receptors came from a woman in her late teens or twenties with Graves disease. CDR3s include the opening cysteine and the closing phenylalanine or tryptophan. The D gene is left open where the match is weak. The listing skips clone size in some rows; elsewhere it reads once, few, many or a size class.

V: TRBV6-2/TRBV6-3
size: many
D: -
J: TRBJ2-1
CDR3: CASSPSDRARFF
DNA: TGTGCCAGCAGTCCCTCGGACCGTGCACGTTTCTTC

V: TRBV7-2
size: few
D: -
J: TRBJ2-3
CDR3: CASGSGLRTDTQYF
DNA: TGTGCCAGCGGCTCAGGACTACGCACAGATACGCAGTATTTT

V: TRBV28
size: many
D: -
J: TRBJ1-5
CDR3: CASSSQDSPEHF
DNA: TGTGCCAGCAGTTCCCAGGACAGCCCGGAGCATTTT

V: TRBV20-1
size: few
D: TRBD1
J: TRBJ2-2
CDR3: CSARASGQALSMNTGELFF
DNA: TGCAGTGCTAGAGCTTCAGGACAGGCACTATCCATGAACACCGGGGAGCTGTTTTTT

V: TRBV20-1
size: -
D: TRBD2
J: TRBJ2-3
CDR3: CSAGGLAGGRMDTQYF
DNA: TGCAGTGCTGGGGGACTAGCGGGAGGGAGAATGGATACGCAGTATTTT

V: TRBV27
size: few
D: -
J: TRBJ2-2
CDR3: CASTTWSGGELFF
DNA: TGTGCCAGCACCACTTGGAGTGGCGGGGAGCTGTTTTTT

V: TRBV28
size: many
D: -
J: TRBJ1-1
CDR3: CASSFWGRTEAFF
DNA: TGTGCCAGCAGTTTTTGGGGGCGGACTGAAGCTTTCTTT

V: TRBV29-1
size: -
D: -
J: TRBJ1-1
CDR3: CSPQGFAEAFF
DNA: TGCAGTCCGCAAGGGTTCGCTGAAGCTTTCTTT

V: TRBV18
size: -
D: -
J: TRBJ1-5
CDR3: CASSPRDVYQPQHF
DNA: TGTGCCAGCTCACCACGGGACGTGTATCAGCCCCAGCATTTT

V: TRBV27
size: many
D: TRBD1
J: TRBJ2-7
CDR3: CASSLSGTARGEQYF
DNA: TGTGCCAGCAGTTTGTCCGGGACAGCCAGGGGCGAGCAGTACTTC

V: TRBV6-5
size: many
D: -
J: TRBJ2-7
CDR3: CASSYLAYEQYF
DNA: TGTGCCAGCAGTTACTTGGCCTACGAGCAGTACTTC

V: TRBV6-2/TRBV6-3
size: -
D: -
J: TRBJ1-5
CDR3: CASSYGSYQPQHF
DNA: TGTGCCAGCAGTTACGGGTCCTATCAGCCCCAGCATTTT

V: TRBV15
size: -
D: -
J: TRBJ2-5
CDR3: CATSRDLGAGETQYF
DNA: TGTGCCACCAGCAGAGATCTAGGGGCGGGGGAGACCCAGTACTTC

V: TRBV4-3
size: -
D: TRBD2
J: TRBJ2-1
CDR3: CASSQGGTSGINEQFF
DNA: TGCGCCAGCAGCCAAGGCGGGACTAGCGGGATCAATGAGCAGTTCTTC

V: TRBV3-1
size: many
D: -
J: TRBJ2-7
CDR3: CASSPQARRQLSYEQYF
DNA: TGTGCCAGCAGCCCGCAAGCTCGACGACAGCTATCCTACGAGCAGTACTTC

V: TRBV7-9
size: many
D: -
J: TRBJ2-3
CDR3: CASRFYSGHTDTQYF
DNA: TGTGCCAGCCGTTTCTATTCGGGCCACACAGATACGCAGTATTTT

V: TRBV4-2
size: -
D: TRBD2
J: TRBJ2-1
CDR3: CASSPTSGRMDNEQFF
DNA: TGTGCCAGCAGCCCGACTAGCGGGAGGATGGACAATGAGCAGTTCTTC

V: TRBV2
size: many
D: -
J: TRBJ2-5
CDR3: CASRSRSGEQETQYF
DNA: TGTGCCAGCAGGAGCAGGTCAGGCGAGCAAGAGACCCAGTACTTC

V: TRBV2
size: many
D: TRBD2
J: TRBJ2-1
CDR3: CASSGTSGDPSYNEQFF
DNA: TGTGCCAGCAGTGGGACTAGCGGGGACCCCTCCTACAATGAGCAGTTCTTC

V: TRBV29-1
size: many
D: TRBD1
J: TRBJ2-5
CDR3: CSGWTGRETQYF
DNA: TGCAGCGGGTGGACAGGGAGAGAGACCCAGTACTTC

V: TRBV2
size: many
D: TRBD1
J: TRBJ1-2
CDR3: CASSRDREDGYTF
DNA: TGTGCCAGCAGCCGGGACAGGGAGGATGGCTACACCTTC

V: TRBV28
size: many
D: -
J: TRBJ2-3
CDR3: CASGPLIDTQYF
DNA: TGTGCCAGCGGCCCCCTAATAGATACGCAGTATTTT

V: TRBV24-1
size: -
D: TRBD2
J: TRBJ2-3
CDR3: CATSDFWEGDTQYF
DNA: TGTGCCACCAGTGATTTCTGGGAGGGAGATACGCAGTATTTT

V: TRBV12-3/TRBV12-4
size: many
D: TRBD2
J: TRBJ2-1
CDR3: CASSFRAGGLDNEQFF
DNA: TGTGCCAGCAGTTTTAGAGCGGGAGGGTTAGACAATGAGCAGTTCTTC

V: TRBV13
size: -
D: -
J: TRBJ2-7
CDR3: CASSFGKVGHEQYF
DNA: TGTGCCAGCAGCTTCGGTAAGGTCGGCCACGAGCAGTACTTC

V: TRBV11-2
size: many
D: TRBD1
J: TRBJ1-6
CDR3: CASSFQGGYNSPLHF
DNA: TGTGCCAGCAGCTTCCAGGGGGGATATAATTCACCCCTCCACTTT

V: TRBV20-1
size: few
D: -
J: TRBJ1-1
CDR3: CSADSRLSNTEAFF
DNA: TGCAGTGCCGACTCGAGGCTTTCGAACACTGAAGCTTTCTTT

V: TRBV28
size: many
D: TRBD1
J: TRBJ2-3
CDR3: CASSVDRARTDTQYF
DNA: TGTGCCAGCAGTGTCGACAGGGCACGCACAGATACGCAGTATTTT

V: TRBV11-3
size: many
D: TRBD1
J: TRBJ2-1
CDR3: CASSSTGTNNEQFF
DNA: TGTGCCAGCAGTTCGACAGGGACAAACAATGAGCAGTTCTTC

V: TRBV28
size: few
D: -
J: TRBJ2-4
CDR3: CASSFQPENIQYF
DNA: TGTGCCAGCAGTTTTCAGCCAGAAAACATTCAGTACTTC

V: TRBV30
size: few
D: TRBD2
J: TRBJ2-1
CDR3: CAWSVLASGRPGRSYNEQFF
DNA: TGTGCCTGGAGTGTATTAGCTAGCGGGAGACCGGGGAGATCCTACAATGAGCAGTTCTTC

V: TRBV29-1
size: many
D: TRBD2
J: TRBJ2-7
CDR3: CSVEAGTSGRKQYF
DNA: TGCAGCGTTGAGGCCGGGACTAGCGGGAGGAAGCAGTACTTC

V: TRBV28
size: many
D: -
J: TRBJ2-7
CDR3: CASSFLPKGEQYF
DNA: TGTGCCAGCAGTTTTCTCCCTAAGGGCGAGCAGTACTTC

V: TRBV7-2
size: many
D: -
J: TRBJ2-5
CDR3: CASSLAVGNQETQYF
DNA: TGTGCCAGCAGCTTAGCGGTGGGCAACCAAGAGACCCAGTACTTC

V: TRBV14
size: few
D: TRBD2
J: TRBJ2-3
CDR3: CASSHLIGPAGVTDTQYF
DNA: TGTGCCAGCAGCCACCTCATTGGCCCAGCGGGAGTAACAGATACGCAGTATTTT

V: TRBV24-1
size: many
D: -
J: TRBJ2-1
CDR3: CATSDLPRNEQFF
DNA: TGTGCCACCAGTGACCTACCGCGCAATGAGCAGTTCTTC

V: TRBV7-2
size: many
D: TRBD2
J: TRBJ2-7
CDR3: CASSPGAGGFYEQYF
DNA: TGTGCCAGCTCTCCCGGAGCGGGAGGGTTCTACGAGCAGTACTTC

V: TRBV6-2/TRBV6-3
size: -
D: -
J: TRBJ2-7
CDR3: CASSENPTRLEQYF
DNA: TGTGCCAGCAGTGAGAACCCTACCCGACTCGAGCAGTACTTC

V: TRBV2
size: few
D: -
J: TRBJ2-7
CDR3: CASSRLRSGDEQYF
DNA: TGTGCCAGCAGTAGGCTGCGTTCAGGGGACGAGCAGTACTTC

V: TRBV18
size: many
D: -
J: TRBJ1-1
CDR3: CASSPQFSTEAFF
DNA: TGTGCCAGCTCACCGCAGTTCAGCACTGAAGCTTTCTTT

V: TRBV10-2
size: -
D: -
J: TRBJ2-4
CDR3: CASTLGGEGNIQYF
DNA: TGCGCCAGCACCCTTGGGGGAGAGGGAAACATTCAGTACTTC

V: TRBV19
size: many
D: -
J: TRBJ2-2
CDR3: CASSWRGRDTGELFF
DNA: TGTGCCAGTAGTTGGAGAGGCCGTGACACCGGGGAGCTGTTTTTT

V: TRBV24-1
size: few
D: -
J: TRBJ2-3
CDR3: CATSDTDRSPSTDTQYF
DNA: TGTGCCACCAGTGACACGGACAGAAGTCCTAGCACAGATACGCAGTATTTT

V: TRBV20-1
size: -
D: TRBD2
J: TRBJ2-2
CDR3: CSARPSGRSNTGELFF
DNA: TGCAGTGCTCGGCCTAGCGGGAGGTCGAACACCGGGGAGCTGTTTTTT

V: TRBV7-3
size: many
D: TRBD1
J: TRBJ2-1
CDR3: CASSLRPGTGFGGDEQFF
DNA: TGTGCCAGCAGCCTCCGACCCGGGACAGGCTTTGGAGGCGATGAGCAGTTCTTC

V: TRBV27
size: many
D: -
J: TRBJ1-5
CDR3: CASSWSRSYQPQHF
DNA: TGTGCCAGCAGTTGGTCCCGAAGCTATCAGCCCCAGCATTTT

V: TRBV27
size: many
D: -
J: TRBJ1-6
CDR3: CASSLYTANSPLHF
DNA: TGTGCCAGCAGTTTATACACAGCTAATTCACCCCTCCACTTT

V: TRBV11-2
size: -
D: -
J: TRBJ2-2
CDR3: CASSLVDAVRGMGTGELFF
DNA: TGTGCCAGCAGCTTAGTGGATGCGGTTAGGGGTATGGGCACCGGGGAGCTGTTTTTT

V: TRBV5-1
size: many
D: -
J: TRBJ2-1
CDR3: CASSPYQSSYNEQFF
DNA: TGCGCCAGCAGCCCCTACCAGAGCTCCTACAATGAGCAGTTCTTC

V: TRBV3-1
size: many
D: -
J: TRBJ2-5
CDR3: CASSQRRGETQYF
DNA: TGTGCCAGCAGCCAAAGGCGGGGAGAGACCCAGTACTTC

V: TRBV28
size: -
D: -
J: TRBJ2-7
CDR3: CASSFVADPSSYEQYF
DNA: TGTGCCAGCAGTTTCGTCGCCGACCCCAGCTCCTACGAGCAGTACTTC

V: TRBV4-2
size: few
D: TRBD2
J: TRBJ2-1
CDR3: CASSQDEGLGGVNEQFF
DNA: TGTGCCAGCAGCCAAGATGAGGGACTAGGGGGGGTCAATGAGCAGTTCTTC

V: TRBV14
size: many
D: TRBD2
J: TRBJ2-1
CDR3: CASSRGLAIYNEQFF
DNA: TGTGCCAGCAGCCGGGGACTAGCGATTTACAATGAGCAGTTCTTC